Below, 19 T cell receptor beta chains from the same sample are listed, as sequenced in a study of a mutant IDH1 vaccine in newly diagnosed glioma. Some clones are missing from TCRdb's copy, which holds only in-frame ones; the method was immunoSEQ multiplex PCR. The sample consists of fewer than 70,000 clones, approximately 90% of them appearing once. This sample's time point: week 5, during vaccination. Doses of 300 ug of mutant IDH1 20-mer peptide were given with topical imiquimod. These TCRs' antigens remain unknown. This sample comprised PBMCs, obtained from a glioma patient whose treatment included an IDH1 peptide vaccine. These receptors were collected from a woman aged 40 to 50 with glioma.

This chain connects TRBV7-2 to TRBJ2-2, with D possibly being TRBD1 (5 bases). Trimming shortened V by 5 bases and J by 5 bases, and 21 bases separated the two germline ends. CDR3 size: 17 residues. Per germline, CDR1 SGHTA and CDR2 FQGNSA. The CDR3 DNA is TGTGCCAGCAGCCTACAACCCCAGACAGTGTATACCGGGGAGCTGTTTTTT. Translating it yields CASSLQPQTVYTGELFF. Filled out from reference TRBV7-2 and TRBJ2-2, the complete variable domain reads GAGVSQSPSNKVTEKGKDVELRCDPISGHTALYWYRQSLGQGLEFLIYFQGNSAPDKSGLPSDRFSAERTGGSVSTLTIQRTQQEDSAVYLCASSLQPQTVYTGELFFGEGSRLTVL.

The rearrangement links TRBV2 to TRBJ2-3; TRBD2 is a possible D gene (6 bases). CDR1 SNHLY and CDR2 FYNNEI come from the germline V gene. The ends were cut back, 5 bases at V and 6 bases at J, with 24 bases in the middle. CDR3 length: 17 residues. This chain's CDR3 is CASSPQSFGGKGDTQYF. In nucleotides, the CDR3 is TGTGCCAGCAGTCCCCAATCGTTCGGCGGGAAAGGTGATACGCAGTATTTT.

J is TRBJ2-3 and V is TRBV7-2; D may be TRBD1 or TRBD2 (6 bases each). The V and J ends lost 2 bases and 1 base respectively, with 10 bases between them. The germline V gene has CDR1 SGHTA and CDR2 FQGNSA. CDR3 size: 15 residues. CDR3 nucleotide sequence: TGTGCCAGCAGCTTAAGACGGGGGCGCACAGATACGCAGTATTTT. Translation gives CASSLRRGRTDTQYF.

In this sample, this clone turned up a few times. The chain couples TRBV4-3 to TRBJ1-1; 7 nucleotides match TRBD1. Trimming removed 4 bases from V and 3 bases from J; junction bases left unmatched: 8. The germline V gene encodes CDR1 LGHNA and CDR2 YSLEER. The CDR3 extends over 15 amino acids. CDR3 DNA: TGCGCCAGCAGCCCCCACCCGACAGGGTACACTGAAGCTTTCTTT. Translating it yields CASSPHPTGYTEAFF.

V is TRBV7-2 and J is TRBJ1-6, with no clear D. The germline V gene has CDR1 SGHTA and CDR2 FQGNSA. V shed 5 bases and J shed 10 bases, with 15 bases lying between them. The CDR3 contains 14 residues. Written as DNA, the CDR3 is TGTGCCAGCAGCACAACACCATCGGGCTCACCCCTCCACTTT. Residues: CASSTTPSGSPLHF.

This chain connects TRBV30 to TRBJ2-7; D might be TRBD2 (6 bases). V gave up 3 bases and J gave up 2 bases, with 14 bases separating them. This CDR3 region has 14 residues. Germline CDR1 and CDR2: GTSNPN and SVGIG (reference sequence). DNA for the CDR3: TGTGCCTGGAGGCGGGCGGGACCCACCTACGAGCAGTACTTC. Its translation is CAWRRAGPTYEQYF.

The CDR3 spells CSVVSLYAYTEAFF. In nucleotides, the CDR3 is TGCAGCGTTGTCTCTCTATACGCATACACTGAAGCTTTCTTT. The rearrangement links TRBV29-1 to TRBJ1-1; no reliable D call. V was cut by 4 bases and J by 3 bases, with 15 bases left in between. The CDR3 consists of 14 residues. Germline values: CDR1 SQVTM, CDR2 ANQGSEA.

The rearrangement uses TRBV7-2 and TRBJ1-6; 7 bases are shared with TRBD1. The CDR3 extends over 20 amino acids. Germline V gives CDR1 SGHTA, CDR2 FQGNSA. Trimming cost V 0 bases and J 4 bases; bases outside gene matches: 15. The CDR3 DNA follows: TGTGCCAGCAGCTTAGCTAGCTATGGTCCGGGACAGTCATATAATTCACCCCTCCACTTT. Amino acid sequence: CASSLASYGPGQSYNSPLHF.

This sequence joins TRBV6-5 and TRBJ2-5; possibly TRBD2 for D (6 bases). The CDR3 has 14 amino acids. In germline, CDR1 is MNHEY, CDR2 SVGAGI. Deletions cut 4 bases from V and 5 bases from J, with 14 bases between. The CDR3 reads CASSSKGRWETQYF. CDR3 nucleotides: TGTGCCAGCAGTTCAAAAGGGAGGTGGGAGACCCAGTACTTC.

The gene calls are TRBV7-2 and TRBJ1-1; D not resolved. The germline V and J ends were trimmed by 3 bases and 2 bases, with 4 bases remaining between them. Germline CDR1 and CDR2: SGHTA and FQGNSA. The CDR3 consists of 12 residues. The CDR3 bases are TGTGCCAGCAGCTTTGCTAACACTGAAGCTTTCTTT. It is translated as CASSFANTEAFF. Looking up the rest from reference TRBV7-2 and TRBJ1-1 gives the full variable domain: GAGVSQSPSNKVTEKGKDVELRCDPISGHTALYWYRQSLGQGLEFLIYFQGNSAPDKSGLPSDRFSAERTGGSVSTLTIQRTQQEDSAVYLCASSFANTEAFFGQGTRLTVV.

This chain joins TRBV29-1 and TRBJ2-1; 11 bases map to TRBD2. The CDR3 contains 15 residues. Unmatched junction bases numbered 6, after V lost 4 bases and J lost 4 bases. Germline CDR1 and CDR2: SQVTM and ANQGSEA. The CDR3 bases are TGCAGCGTTGTTGCTAGCGGGAGGAAGTACAATGAGCAGTTCTTC. It codes for CSVVASGRKYNEQFF.

The chain uses TRBV7-9 and TRBJ1-1; the D is unclear. CDR1 is SEHNR and CDR2 is FQNEAQ in the germline V gene (reference sequence). Trimming removed 7 bases from V and 0 bases from J, with 3 bases in between. The CDR3 has 11 residues. The CDR3 sequence is CASTLNTEAFF. CDR3 nucleotides: TGTGCCAGCACCCTGAACACTGAAGCTTTCTTT.

The chain uses TRBV7-2 and TRBJ1-4, with D unresolved. The CDR3 covers 12 residues. The ends were cut back, 4 bases at V and 10 bases at J, with 10 bases in the middle. Germline V gene sequence: CDR1 SGHTA, CDR2 FQGNSA. CDR3 in amino acids: CASSSSLGKLFF. As DNA, the CDR3 is TGTGCCAGCAGCTCCAGTTTGGGAAAACTGTTTTTT.

The genes are TRBV28 and TRBJ2-3, with D perhaps TRBD2 (6 bases). Trimming took off 3 bases at V and 5 bases at J, with 24 bases between the two ends. The CDR3 is 18 amino acids. Germline V CDR1 and CDR2: MDHEN, SYDVKM. CDR3 region: CASSLGGGWRQAGDTQYF. The DNA for the CDR3 is TGTGCCAGCAGTTTGGGTGGGGGATGGCGCCAAGCGGGAGATACGCAGTATTTT.

This chain uses TRBV27 with TRBJ2-7; 9 bases are a match to TRBD1. CDR3 length equals 15 residues. Germline values: CDR1 MNHEY, CDR2 SMNVEV (reference sequence). After removal of 6 bases from V and 3 bases from J, the junction contained 9 bases not matched to a gene. Here the CDR3 DNA reads TGTGCCAGCAGCGGGTTTGACAGGGGGTTCTACGAGCAGTACTTC. Its translation: CASSGFDRGFYEQYF.

The chain combines TRBV11-2 with TRBJ2-5, with TRBD1 matching over 7 bases. The germline gives CDR1 SGHAT, CDR2 FQNNGV. The CDR3 extends over 14 amino acids. V lost 1 base and J lost 3; bases outside the gene matches: 2. As DNA, the CDR3 is TGTGCCAGCAGCTTAGGACAGGGAGAAGAGACCCAGTACTTC. This gives the protein CASSLGQGEETQYF. Full variable domain (outside the CDR3, taken from reference TRBV11-2 and TRBJ2-5): EAGVAQSPRYKIIEKRQSVAFWCNPISGHATLYWYQQILGQGPKLLIQFQNNGVVDDSQLPKDRFSAERLKGVDSTLKIQPAKLEDSAVYLCASSLGQGEETQYFGPGTRLLVL.

This clone has just one count. The V call is TRBV5-4, the J call TRBJ1-2; TRBD1 matches 9 bases. CDR3 length: 15 residues. V lost 2 bases and J lost 5; bases outside the gene matches: 7. The germline CDR1 and CDR2 sequences are SGHNT and YYREEE (reference sequence). CDR3 nucleotides: TGTGCCAGCAGCTTTGTCACAGGGGGCCGTTATGGCTACACCTTC. It is translated as CASSFVTGGRYGYTF.

The V and J genes are TRBV4-1 and TRBJ2-7; tentative D call: TRBD2 (5 bases). Germline V gene lookup returns CDR1 MGHRA and CDR2 YSYEKL. Trimming left V 0 bases short and J 0 bases short, with 9 bases between. This CDR3 contains 15 residues. The CDR3 bases are TGCGCCAGCAGCCAAGAAGGACTGTACTCCTACGAGCAGTACTTC. It yields the protein CASSQEGLYSYEQYF.

The J gene is TRBJ2-5, the V gene TRBV6-5; D might be TRBD2 (6 bases). CDR1 and CDR2 (germline): MNHEY, SVGAGI. Trimming pared 2 bases from V and 7 bases from J, leaving 14 bases between. The CDR3 has 14 residues. The CDR3, as DNA: TGTGCCAGCAGTTACCCCGGGGGTCCCGGGACCCAGTACTTC. Residues: CASSYPGGPGTQYF.